This T cell receptor (beta chain) was captured by sequencing in a study of blood T cell repertoires in COVID-19. Overall study context: Samples representing acute and convalescent COVID-19 were sourced from the United States, Italy and Spain.

Cohort assignment relied on participant-reported clinical history. Some clones are missing from TCRdb's copy, which holds only in-frame ones; the method was immunoSEQ multiplex PCR. The profile shows some 330,000 clones, 92% of them singletons. The CDR3 runs to 17 residues. The V gene's germline CDR1 is MDHEN and CDR2 SYDVKM. V lost 3 bases to trimming and J lost 2 bases; unmatched junction nucleotides: 9. The sequenced sample consisted of PBMCs or T cells enriched from blood (not recorded which). This rearrangement joins TRBV28 to TRBJ1-5, with 8 bases matching TRBD1. The TCR was taken from a woman under 40 who had recovered from COVID-19. CDR3 in amino acids: CASSLSQGAMGNQPQHF. The CDR3, as DNA: TGTGCCAGCAGTTTGAGCCAGGGGGCAATGGGCAATCAGCCCCAGCATTTT. Drawing the rest from reference TRBV28 and TRBJ1-5, the complete variable domain is DVKVTQSSRYLVKRTGEKVFLECVQDMDHENMFWYRQDPGLGLRLIYFSYDVKMKEKGDIPEGYSVSREKKERFSLILESASTNQTSMYLCASSLSQGAMGNQPQHFGDGTRLSIL.